These 19 T cell receptor beta chains came from one sample sequenced in a study of blood T cells in healthy people across ages. Alongside a J-beta primer mix, a sample-barcoded 5' primer served in a second PCR lasting about 7 to 11 cycles. TCRdb fed the 5' RACE reads into MiXCR, producing one record per CDR3 protein. The table lists 1.2 million to 1.5 million distinct CDR3 sequences, around 39% of them singletons, with 7.9% in the top ten. Sequenced input: blood. The receptors come from a woman younger than 30 in good health.

This clonotype was observed a handful of times. The rearrangement links TRBV29-1 to TRBJ1-2; TRBD1 is a possible D gene (6 bases). The CDR3 is 14 amino acids. Deletions cut 5 bases from V and 0 bases from J, with 13 bases between. CDR1 SQVTM and CDR2 ANQGSEA come from the germline V gene. The CDR3 DNA sequence: TGCAGCGTTCCCGACAGGATCTCTAACTATGGCTACACCTTC. As protein: CSVPDRISNYGYTF.

The chain links TRBV7-2 to TRBJ1-4, with D possibly matching TRBD1 (5 bases). From germline, CDR1 is SGHTA and CDR2 FQGNSA. Trimming took off 1 base at V and 8 bases at J, with 14 bases between the two ends. The CDR3 spans 15 residues. CDR3 in amino acids: CASSLDQGIGEKLFF. The CDR3 coding sequence is TGTGCCAGCAGCTTAGATCAGGGTATAGGCGAAAAACTGTTTTTT.

The J gene is TRBJ2-5, the V gene TRBV4-1; 11 bases match TRBD2. Matching the DNA end better, TRBJ2-7 makes the J call doubtful. The CDR3 is made up of 17 amino acids. Germline V gene sequence: CDR1 MGHRA, CDR2 YSYEKL. CDR3 protein: CASSQDPRLAGFHEQYF. CDR3 bases: TGCGCCAGCAGCCAAGATCCTAGACTAGCGGGATTCCACGAGCAGTACTTC.

The chain recombines TRBV12-3 or TRBV12-4 with TRBJ1-1; D call uncertain. The CDR3 runs 12 residues. The V end was cut by 6 bases, the J end by 6 bases, with 11 bases between. The CDR3 DNA sequence: TGTGCCAGCAGCTCTATGGCAGCTGAAGCTTTCTTT. Protein product: CASSSMAAEAFF.

Only a few counts were recorded for this clonotype. The chain uses TRBV20-1 and TRBJ2-5; D uncertain. TRBJ2-7 matches the DNA end more closely, so the J call is doubtful. The CDR3 consists of 12 residues. Germline lookup yields CDR1 DFQATT and CDR2 SNEGSKA (reference sequence). The CDR3 nucleotides read TGCAGCAGCCGGATCCGGCCCTCCGAGCAGTACTTC. Translating gives CSSRIRPSEQYF.

V gene TRBV6-1 combines with J gene TRBJ2-3; tentative D call: TRBD1 (6 bases). This CDR3 has 18 residues. Trimming took 6 bases from V and 0 from J, leaving 22 bases between them. From germline, CDR1 is MNHNS and CDR2 SASEGT. CDR3 protein: CASRRTEEYSPSTDTQYF. CDR3 sequence (DNA): TGTGCCAGCAGGAGGACAGAAGAGTACTCCCCTAGCACAGATACGCAGTATTTT.

This clonotype was recorded a few times. This chain connects TRBV6-5 to TRBJ2-1, with TRBD2 matching 11 bases. CDR3 size: 18 residues. Germline V gives CDR1 MNHEY, CDR2 SVGAGI. Germline trimming cut 5 bases from V and 4 bases from J; bases unmatched to any gene: 13. CDR3 amino acids: CASSHTGTSGRGYNEQFF. CDR3 DNA: TGTGCCAGCAGTCACACCGGGACTAGCGGAAGGGGTTACAATGAGCAGTTCTTC.

This clonotype was observed a handful of times. The rearrangement uses TRBV20-1 and TRBJ2-5; TRBD2 is a possible D gene (6 bases). The V and J ends lost 2 bases and 0 bases respectively, with 13 bases between them. Per the germline V gene, CDR1 is DFQATT and CDR2 is SNEGSKA (reference sequence). The CDR3 is 15 residues long. CDR3 nucleotide sequence: TGCAGTGCTAGACCCGGCGGGGTCAACCAAGAGACCCAGTACTTC. Translated: CSARPGGVNQETQYF.

The chain couples TRBV6-1 to TRBJ2-1, with 8 nucleotides matching TRBD2. V was clipped by 3 bases and J by 3 bases; unmatched bases: 7. The CDR3 runs 16 residues. The germline gives CDR1 MNHNS, CDR2 SASEGT. The CDR3: CASSDGGRGVYNEQFF. CDR3 nucleotides: TGTGCCAGCAGTGACGGGGGGCGGGGGGTCTACAATGAGCAGTTCTTC.

The sample holds a few counts of this clonotype. This rearrangement joins TRBV6-6 to TRBJ1-1; possible D gene TRBD1, 6 bases. The CDR3 totals 12 residues. CDR1 and CDR2 from the germline V gene are MNHNY and SVGAGI (reference sequence). Trimming removed 2 bases from V and 6 bases from J, with 7 bases in between. CDR3 amino acids: CASSYGGPEAFF. DNA of the CDR3: TGTGCCAGCAGTTACGGGGGGCCTGAAGCTTTCTTT.

This clonotype was counted only a few times. The V call is TRBV25-1, the J call TRBJ1-4, with D possibly TRBD1 on 6 matching bases. Looked up from germline, CDR1 is MGHDK and CDR2 is SYGVNS. Trimming took off 5 bases at V and 8 bases at J, with 15 bases between the two ends. This CDR3 spans 14 amino acids. The CDR3 here is CASSSSRGAEKLFF. The CDR3 DNA follows: TGTGCCAGCAGTTCGTCCAGGGGCGCGGAAAAACTGTTTTTT.

This clonotype was detected a few times. This chain joins TRBV6-2 or TRBV6-3 and TRBJ1-1, with TRBD1 matching over 7 bases. CDR1 MNHEY and CDR2 SVGEGT come from the germline V gene. The CDR3 spans 12 residues. J gave up 4 bases and V 6 bases, and 2 bases lay outside the gene matches. The CDR3 loop is CASRRQGTEAFF. CDR3 DNA sequence: TGTGCCAGCAGACGACAGGGCACTGAAGCTTTCTTT.

A few counts support this clonotype. The chain joins TRBV6-5 to TRBJ1-6, with 7 nucleotides matching TRBD1. The J segment lost 4 bases and the V segment lost 6 bases, leaving 3 bases of the junction unmatched. This CDR3 has 14 amino acids. Germline values: CDR1 MNHEY, CDR2 SVGAGI. The CDR3 DNA follows: TGTGCCAGCAGCGACAGGGAATATAATTCACCCCTCCACTTT. Amino acid sequence: CASSDREYNSPLHF.

The J gene is TRBJ1-5, the V gene TRBV5-6; TRBD1 matches 7 bases. CDR3 size: 17 residues. The germline V gene has CDR1 SGHDT and CDR2 YYEEEE. Losses at the gene ends were 1 base for V and 1 base for J; bases not matched to a gene: 8. CDR3 sequence: CASSLRPEGASNQPQHF. In DNA, the CDR3 is TGTGCCAGCAGCTTGAGGCCCGAGGGGGCCAGCAATCAGCCCCAGCATTTT.

CDR3 amino acids: CASSPRWLCEQYF. The CDR3 DNA follows: TGTGCCAGCTCACCACGGTGGCTATGCGAGCAGTACTTC. The V gene is TRBV18, the J gene TRBJ2-7; no clear D gene. Per germline, CDR1 KGHSH and CDR2 LQKENI. CDR3 length: 13 amino acids. Trimming left V 1 base short and J 6 bases short, with 10 bases between.

This clonotype was counted once. The chain links TRBV15 to TRBJ2-2; D may be TRBD1 or TRBD2 (5 bases each). The CDR3 is made up of 20 amino acids. CDR1 and CDR2 from the germline V gene are LNHNV and YYDKDF (reference sequence). The germline V and J ends were trimmed by 1 base and 5 bases, with 26 bases remaining between them. This CDR3 reads CATSRVGTSADPRFTGELFF. In DNA, the CDR3 is TGTGCCACCAGCAGAGTAGGGACCTCTGCGGACCCAAGGTTTACCGGGGAGCTGTTTTTT.

This clonotype was recorded a few times. V and J are TRBV20-1 and TRBJ2-3; 7 nucleotides match TRBD2. The CDR3 is 15 residues long. The V segment lost 5 bases and the J segment 6 bases; nucleotides outside the gene matches: 14. Per germline, CDR1 DFQATT and CDR2 SNEGSKA (reference sequence). The CDR3 here is CSAPTAGTIGDTQYF. The CDR3 nucleotides are TGCAGTGCTCCTACCGCCGGGACTATCGGGGATACGCAGTATTTT.

The CDR3: CASKNPGQGNYEQYF. CDR3 DNA: TGCGCCAGCAAAAATCCGGGACAGGGGAATTACGAGCAGTACTTC. The rearrangement links TRBV5-1 to TRBJ2-7; 10 bases map to TRBD1. V dropped 6 bases and J dropped 4; count of bases not matched to a gene: 10. Per the germline V gene, CDR1 is SGHRS and CDR2 is YFSETQ. The CDR3 loop spans 15 amino acids.

This chain connects TRBV7-9 to TRBJ2-1, with 15 bases fitting TRBD2. Germline CDR1 reads SEHNR; CDR2 reads FQNEAQ (reference sequence). This CDR3 is 20 amino acids long. V dropped 4 bases and J dropped 11; count of bases not matched to a gene: 21. CDR3 in DNA: TGTGCCAGCAGCTCCGCCGCGACAGGGGGACTAGCGGGAGGTTGGAATAAGCAGTTCTTC. It yields the protein CASSSAATGGLAGGWNKQFF.